This T cell receptor beta chain was retrieved from a study of blood T cell repertoires in COVID-19 (TCRdb year 2020). Study-level background: Samples covering the acute and convalescent phases of COVID-19 were provided by collaborators in the United States, Italy and Spain. The material from the prospective study consisted of cDNA or gDNA derived from T cells, B-cell-depleted T cells, or PBMCs. Deeply sampled blood TCRbeta repertoires from subjects exposed to, actively infected with, or recovered from COVID-19 were included in the dataset. The repertoires were released in a freely available public database intended as a resource for research on the immune response to SARS-CoV-2. The samples were drawn from two sources: the first 160 participants of the ongoing ImmuneRACE study, and approximately 1,300 subjects contributed by 6 global collaborators. Sample metadata almost always included a de-identified subject ID, COVID-19 status, age in years and sex. Where available, HLA class I and class II types were taken from metadata supplied by the sample provider and were not determined by assay-based typing.

At one collaborating source in Seattle, patients were enrolled during active infection and were followed longitudinally through the course of disease. Whole blood was collected in K2EDTA tubes by collaborating institutions according to the institutions' own protocols. For TCRbeta analysis, collaborator samples were shipped as frozen whole blood, as isolated PBMCs, or as DNA extracted from either sample type. Study-wide conclusions, independent of this receptor: Clinical and demographic metadata were provided uncurated, with the amount varying by source and participant.

At the junction V is shortened by 2 bases and J by 0 bases, with 5 bases in between. The CDR3 has 13 amino acids, counting the end cysteine and phenylalanine. The kept DNA is CDR3 alone, 39 bases in frame from the first base. The germline V gene sets CDR1 to SGHDT and CDR2 to YYEEEE. Concerning this clone itself: Its target antigen remains unknown. Base qualities are not provided; no much larger clone lies one nucleotide away.

The immunoSEQ Assay, a bias-controlled multiplex PCR, was used to amplify TCRbeta CDR3 regions from genomic DNA. For the original study's pipeline: Within the assay, amplification of reference gene primers was used to estimate how many nucleated cells each sample contained. Sequence reads were collapsed and filtered to measure the absolute abundance of every unique TCRbeta CDR3 rearrangement. For each sample, productive Simpson clonality was calculated as the square root of Simpson's diversity index over productive rearrangements. TCRdb took this table from immuneACCESS and kept in-frame rearrangements with V and J called. Such tables lack part of the clones; where checked against another copy, unresolved V genes explain under half of the gap, and the rest is unexplained. The D gene and trimming were derived from the DNA, and the V and J assignments and clone size from that table. This sample gives under 250,000 clones in total; more than 70% of them show up just once. Over 5.5% of the sample comes from the top ten.

The origin of this receptor is a woman older than 75 with COVID-19, enrolled during active disease. Sequenced material: peripheral blood. Recombination linked TRBV5-6 to TRBJ1-2, with the D gene not confidently named. The CDR3 region has the sequence CASSFLTNYGYTF. The nucleotide sequence is given as TGTGCCAGCAGCTTTCTAACTAACTATGGCTACACCTTC.